Given below is one TCR beta chain in context. The antigen is not known. This sample stems from a study of cytomegalovirus exposure and HLA in healthy donors. Study findings and constraints: With DRB1 most and HLA-C fewest, TCR association rates differed between HLA loci in a later analysis. Later on, analysis showed that most CMV-associated TCR beta chains appeared to be HLA-restricted. Overall, under 200 TCR beta chains were annotated as cytomegalovirus-associated.

CDR1 is MGHRA, CDR2 YSYEKL, per germline. The CDR3 is 16 amino acids. J was trimmed by 5 bases and V by 3 bases; bases with no gene match: 9. The primer mix had 60 Vbeta and 13 Jbeta primers. The assay was immunoSEQ multiplex PCR, and TCRdb's table has in-frame clones only and misses some. The table includes about 130,000 clones, roughly 88% detected once. Sequenced sample: PBMCs. The chain joins TRBV4-1 to TRBJ2-5, with 10 bases identical to TRBD2. This receptor was obtained from a man aged 45 to 65 in good health and CMV-seronegative. The CDR3 reads CASSQALAGGIETQYF. For the CDR3, the DNA is TGCGCCAGCAGCCAGGCATTAGCGGGGGGCATCGAGACCCAGTACTTC.